These T cell receptor beta chains were read from a single sample in a study of PD-1 blockade in classical Hodgkin lymphoma. The protocol was immunoSEQ multiplex PCR, while the TCRdb copy is restricted to in-frame clones and leaves out a portion. The sample carries about 37,000 clones, less than 85% recorded once. Here the sequenced sample was peripheral blood mononuclear cells (PBMCs), taken before the second cycle of nivolumab. The receptor source for this set is a human donor with classical Hodgkin lymphoma. Each CDR3 is given with its conserved first and last residue. Each record gives: clone size, D gene, V gene, J gene, CDR3 protein, CDR3 DNA. A D gene is named only where the DNA matches it firmly. Rows give clone size only sometimes, using once, few, many, or a class for an expanded clone.

>NA|TRBD1|TRBV4-3|TRBJ2-7
CASSQRTGGIWEQYF
TGCGCCAGCAGCCAGCGGACAGGGGGGATTTGGGAGCAGTACTTC
>NA|TRBD1|TRBV6-4|TRBJ1-1
CASSVRGDTEAFF
TGTGCCAGCAGTGTCAGGGGGGACACTGAAGCTTTCTTT
>few|NA|TRBV7-8|TRBJ1-5
CASSWGAFSNQPQHF
TGTGCCAGCAGCTGGGGGGCATTTAGCAATCAGCCCCAGCATTTT
>NA|NA|TRBV19|TRBJ1-5
CASSIRDILINQPQHF
TGTGCCAGTAGTATACGGGACATCCTAATCAATCAGCCCCAGCATTTT
>few|TRBD1|TRBV18|TRBJ1-4
CASSTGVETNEKLFF
TGTGCCAGCTCGACAGGGGTCGAGACTAATGAAAAACTGTTTTTT
>NA|NA|TRBV5-1|TRBJ2-7
CASSSGPSYEQYF
TGCGCCAGCAGCTCAGGGCCTTCCTACGAGCAGTACTTC
>NA|NA|TRBV5-4|TRBJ2-3
CASSAGWDTDTQYF
TGTGCCAGCAGTGCAGGGTGGGACACAGATACGCAGTATTTT
>NA|NA|TRBV11-2|TRBJ2-1
CASSRDIYNEQFF
TGTGCCAGCAGCCGGGACATTTACAATGAGCAGTTCTTC
>many|TRBD1|TRBV4-3|TRBJ1-2
CASSQEARGLYGYTF
TGCGCCAGCAGCCAAGAGGCCAGGGGGCTGTATGGCTACACCTTC
>NA|NA|TRBV7-2|TRBJ1-1
CASSLNRGEGGAFF
TGTGCCAGCAGCTTAAATCGGGGTGAGGGCGGAGCTTTCTTT
>NA|NA|TRBV5-1|TRBJ2-3
CASRTDTDTQYF
TGCGCCAGCCGTACGGACACAGATACGCAGTATTTT